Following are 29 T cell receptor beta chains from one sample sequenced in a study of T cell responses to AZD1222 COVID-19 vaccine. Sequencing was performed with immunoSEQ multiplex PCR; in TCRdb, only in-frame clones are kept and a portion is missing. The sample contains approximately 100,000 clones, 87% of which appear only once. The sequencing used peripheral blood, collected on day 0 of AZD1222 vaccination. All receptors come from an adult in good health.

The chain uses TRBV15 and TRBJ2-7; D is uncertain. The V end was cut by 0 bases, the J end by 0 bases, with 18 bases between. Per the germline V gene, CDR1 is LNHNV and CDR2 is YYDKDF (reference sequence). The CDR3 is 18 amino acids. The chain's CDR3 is CATSRDGSRRKTSYEQYF. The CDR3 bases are TGTGCCACCAGCAGAGATGGGTCCCGGCGGAAGACCTCCTACGAGCAGTACTTC.

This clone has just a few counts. The CDR3 DNA is TGCAGCGTTGGTGAAACTGAAGCTTTCTTT. Encoded protein: CSVGETEAFF. The chain employs TRBV29-1 and TRBJ1-1; the D is unclear. Trimming pared 4 bases from V and 5 bases from J, leaving 5 bases between. The CDR3 has 10 residues. Germline V gives CDR1 SQVTM, CDR2 ANQGSEA. The entire variable domain, with the rest obtained from reference TRBV29-1 and TRBJ1-1, is as follows: SAVISQKPSRDICQRGTSLTIQCQVDSQVTMMFWYRQQPGQSLTLIATANQGSEATYESGFVIDKFPISRPNLTFSTLTVSNMSPEDSSIYLCSVGETEAFFGQGTRLTVV.

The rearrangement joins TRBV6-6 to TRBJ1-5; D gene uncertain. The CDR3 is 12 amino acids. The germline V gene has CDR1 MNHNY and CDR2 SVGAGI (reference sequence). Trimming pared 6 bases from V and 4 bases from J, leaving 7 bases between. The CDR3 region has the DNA TGTGCCAGCAGAGAACCAAATCAGCCCCAGCATTTT. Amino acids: CASREPNQPQHF.

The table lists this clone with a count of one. The CDR3 sequence: CASSSSTGRGNEQFF. CDR3 DNA sequence: TGTGCCAGCAGTTCCTCAACAGGGAGAGGCAATGAGCAGTTCTTC. The chain recombines TRBV28 with TRBJ2-1; D may be TRBD1 (6 bases). V lost 4 bases and J lost 6, with 16 bases in between. The V gene's germline CDR1 is MDHEN and CDR2 SYDVKM. CDR3 size: 15 residues.

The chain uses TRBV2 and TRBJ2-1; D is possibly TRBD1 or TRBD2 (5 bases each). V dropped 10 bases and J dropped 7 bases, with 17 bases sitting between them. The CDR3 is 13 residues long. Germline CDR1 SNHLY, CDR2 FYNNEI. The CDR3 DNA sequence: TGTGCCACCCGGGACCCCTCCGGAAATGAGCAGTTCTTC. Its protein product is CATRDPSGNEQFF. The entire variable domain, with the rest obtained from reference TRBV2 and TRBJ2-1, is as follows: EPEVTQTPSHQVTQMGQEVILRCVPISNHLYFYWYRQILGQKVEFLVSFYNNEISEKSEIFDDQFSVERPDGSNFTLKIRSTKLEDSAMYFCATRDPSGNEQFFGPGTRLTVL.

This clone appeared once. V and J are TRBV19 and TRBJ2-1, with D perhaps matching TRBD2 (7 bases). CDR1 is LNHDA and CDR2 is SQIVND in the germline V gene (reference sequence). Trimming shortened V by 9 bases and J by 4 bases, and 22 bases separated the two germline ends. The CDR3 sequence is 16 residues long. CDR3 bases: TGTGCCAGCAGTTGGGGGGGGCTAGCGCAGTACAATGAGCAGTTCTTC. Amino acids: CASSWGGLAQYNEQFF.

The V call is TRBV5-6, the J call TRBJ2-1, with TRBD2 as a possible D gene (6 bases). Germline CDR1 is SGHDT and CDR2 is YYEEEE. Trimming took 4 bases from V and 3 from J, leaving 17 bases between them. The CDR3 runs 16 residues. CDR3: CASSHSGVEDYNEQFF. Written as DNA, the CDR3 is TGTGCCAGCAGCCACTCGGGGGTCGAAGACTACAATGAGCAGTTCTTC.

The CDR3 DNA follows: TGTGCCATCAGTCAACAGGGAGCTAACTATGGCTACACCTTC. This translates into CAISQQGANYGYTF. V and J are TRBV10-3 and TRBJ1-2; D perhaps matches TRBD1 (6 bases). Trimming took 5 bases from V and 0 from J, leaving 10 bases between them. The CDR3 is 14 residues long. Germline CDR1 is ENHRY and CDR2 is SYGVKD.

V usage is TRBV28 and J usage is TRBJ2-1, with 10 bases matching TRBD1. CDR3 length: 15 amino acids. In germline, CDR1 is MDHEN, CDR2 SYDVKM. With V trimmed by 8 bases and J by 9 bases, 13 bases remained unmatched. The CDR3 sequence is CASGIPTGGSGEQFF. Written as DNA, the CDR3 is TGTGCCAGCGGGATACCGACAGGGGGCTCAGGTGAGCAGTTCTTC.

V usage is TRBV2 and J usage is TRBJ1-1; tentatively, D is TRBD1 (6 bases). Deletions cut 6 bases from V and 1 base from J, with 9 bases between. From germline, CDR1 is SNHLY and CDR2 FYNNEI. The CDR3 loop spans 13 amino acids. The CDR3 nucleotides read TGTGCCAGCAGAGAACAGGGGAACACTGAAGCTTTCTTT. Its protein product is CASREQGNTEAFF.

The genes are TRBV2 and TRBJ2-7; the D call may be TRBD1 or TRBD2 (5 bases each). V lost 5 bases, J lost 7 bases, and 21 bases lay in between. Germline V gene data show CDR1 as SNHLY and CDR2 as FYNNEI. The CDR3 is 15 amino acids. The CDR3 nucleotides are TGTGCCAGCAGTAAGGGGACCGTCGGTGCGCGGGAGCAGTACTTC. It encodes CASSKGTVGAREQYF.

The CDR3 region is CASSSTLGALNEQFF. In DNA form, the CDR3 reads TGTGCCAGCAGCTCCACCTTGGGAGCACTCAATGAGCAGTTCTTC. The V and J genes are TRBV5-6 and TRBJ2-1, with a possible D match to TRBD2 (5 bases). The germline V gene has CDR1 SGHDT and CDR2 YYEEEE. The CDR3 has 15 amino acids. V dropped 3 bases and J dropped 6 bases, with 16 bases sitting between them.

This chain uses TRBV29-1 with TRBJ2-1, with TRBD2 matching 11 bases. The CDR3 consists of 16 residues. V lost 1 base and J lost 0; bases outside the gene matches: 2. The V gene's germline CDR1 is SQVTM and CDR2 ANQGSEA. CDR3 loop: CSVEGTSGYSYNEQFF. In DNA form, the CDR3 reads TGCAGCGTTGAAGGGACTAGCGGGTACTCCTACAATGAGCAGTTCTTC.

The CDR3 nucleotides read TGTGCCAGCAGCTCACGGGGGGACGGCAGATCCTACGAGCAGTACTTC. Translation gives CASSSRGDGRSYEQYF. V and J are TRBV5-4 and TRBJ2-7; 7 bases are a match to TRBD2. V lost 3 bases to trimming and J lost 1 base; unmatched junction nucleotides: 10. The germline CDR1 and CDR2 sequences are SGHNT and YYREEE (reference sequence). This CDR3 is 16 amino acids long. The full variable domain, with the rest looked up from reference TRBV5-4 and TRBJ2-7, is ETGVTQSPTHLIKTRGQQVTLRCSSQSGHNTVSWYQQALGQGPQFIFQYYREEENGRGNFPPRFSGLQFPNYSSELNVNALELDDSALYLCASSSRGDGRSYEQYFGPGTRLTVT.

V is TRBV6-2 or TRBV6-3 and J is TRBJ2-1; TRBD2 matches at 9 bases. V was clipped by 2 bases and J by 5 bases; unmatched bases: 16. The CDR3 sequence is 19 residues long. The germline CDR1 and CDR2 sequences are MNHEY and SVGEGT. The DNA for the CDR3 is TGTGCCAGCAGTTACCCCTACCTCAGGGCGGGAGGGCCTCACAATGAGCAGTTCTTC. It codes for CASSYPYLRAGGPHNEQFF.

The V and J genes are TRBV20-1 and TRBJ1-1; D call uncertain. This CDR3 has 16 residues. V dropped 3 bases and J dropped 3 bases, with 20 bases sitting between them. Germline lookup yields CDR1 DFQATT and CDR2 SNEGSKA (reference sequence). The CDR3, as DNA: TGCAGTGCTAGTTCGGTCAACAAAAAGGTGGACACTGAAGCTTTCTTT. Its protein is CSASSVNKKVDTEAFF.

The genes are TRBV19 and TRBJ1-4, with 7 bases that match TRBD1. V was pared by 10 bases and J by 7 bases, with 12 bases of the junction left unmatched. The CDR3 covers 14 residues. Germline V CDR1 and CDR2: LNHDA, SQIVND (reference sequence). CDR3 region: CATGGEGAGEKLFF. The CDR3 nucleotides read TGTGCCACCGGAGGGGAGGGGGCAGGTGAAAAACTGTTTTTT.

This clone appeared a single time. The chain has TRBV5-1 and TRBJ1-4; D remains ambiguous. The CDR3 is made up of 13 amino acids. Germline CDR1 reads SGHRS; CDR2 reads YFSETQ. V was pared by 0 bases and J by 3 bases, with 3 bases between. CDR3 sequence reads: CASSLESNEKLFF. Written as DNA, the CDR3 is TGCGCCAGCAGCTTGGAGTCTAATGAAAAACTGTTTTTT.

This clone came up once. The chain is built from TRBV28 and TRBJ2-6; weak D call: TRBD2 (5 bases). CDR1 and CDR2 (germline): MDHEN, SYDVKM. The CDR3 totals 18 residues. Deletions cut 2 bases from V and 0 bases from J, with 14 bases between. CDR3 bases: TGTGCCAGCAGTTTAACAAGGCGGACTTTCTCTGGGGCCAACGTCCTGACTTTC. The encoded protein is CASSLTRRTFSGANVLTF.

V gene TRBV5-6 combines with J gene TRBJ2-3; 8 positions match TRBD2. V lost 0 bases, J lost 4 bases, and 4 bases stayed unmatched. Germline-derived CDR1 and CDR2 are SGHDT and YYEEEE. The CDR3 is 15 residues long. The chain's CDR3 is CASSLGGRRADTQYF. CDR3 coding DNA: TGTGCCAGCAGCTTGGGCGGGAGGAGGGCAGATACGCAGTATTTT.

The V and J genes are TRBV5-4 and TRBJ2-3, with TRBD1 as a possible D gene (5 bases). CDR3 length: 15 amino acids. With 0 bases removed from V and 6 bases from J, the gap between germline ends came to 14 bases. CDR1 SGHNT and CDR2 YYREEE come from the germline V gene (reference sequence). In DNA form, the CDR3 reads TGTGCCAGCAGCTTGGAGGGCGCTTCAGGGGATACGCAGTATTTT. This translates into CASSLEGASGDTQYF.

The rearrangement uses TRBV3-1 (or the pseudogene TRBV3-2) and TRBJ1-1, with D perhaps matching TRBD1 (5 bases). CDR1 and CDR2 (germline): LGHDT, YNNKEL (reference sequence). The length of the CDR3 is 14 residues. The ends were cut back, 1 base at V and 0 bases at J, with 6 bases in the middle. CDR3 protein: CASSQGGVNTEAFF. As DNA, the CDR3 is TGTGCCAGCAGCCAAGGAGGGGTGAACACTGAAGCTTTCTTT.

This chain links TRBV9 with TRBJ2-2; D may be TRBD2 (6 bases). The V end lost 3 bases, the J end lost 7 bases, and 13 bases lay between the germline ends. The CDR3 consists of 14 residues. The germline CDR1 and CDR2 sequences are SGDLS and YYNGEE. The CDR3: CASSGGRGIGELFF. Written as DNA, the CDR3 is TGTGCCAGCAGCGGGGGTCGGGGGATCGGGGAGCTGTTTTTT.

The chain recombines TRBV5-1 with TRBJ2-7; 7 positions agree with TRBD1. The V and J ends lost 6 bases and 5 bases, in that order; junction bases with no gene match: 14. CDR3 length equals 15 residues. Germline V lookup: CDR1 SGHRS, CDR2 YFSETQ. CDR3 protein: CASTWTQGIGDEQYF. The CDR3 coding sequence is TGCGCCAGCACCTGGACACAGGGGATAGGCGACGAGCAGTACTTC.

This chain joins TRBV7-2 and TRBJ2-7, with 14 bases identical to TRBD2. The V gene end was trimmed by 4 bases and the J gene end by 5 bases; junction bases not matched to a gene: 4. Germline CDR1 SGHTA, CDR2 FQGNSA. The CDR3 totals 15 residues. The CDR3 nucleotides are TGTGCCAGCAGCTCGAGGACTAGCGGGAGGAACGAGCAGTACTTC. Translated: CASSSRTSGRNEQYF.

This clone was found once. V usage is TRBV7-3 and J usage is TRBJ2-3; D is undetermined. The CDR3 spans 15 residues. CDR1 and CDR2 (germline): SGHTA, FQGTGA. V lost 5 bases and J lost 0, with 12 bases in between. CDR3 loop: CASSESGRSTDTQYF. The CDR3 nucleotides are TGTGCCAGCAGCGAAAGTGGCAGGAGCACAGATACGCAGTATTTT.

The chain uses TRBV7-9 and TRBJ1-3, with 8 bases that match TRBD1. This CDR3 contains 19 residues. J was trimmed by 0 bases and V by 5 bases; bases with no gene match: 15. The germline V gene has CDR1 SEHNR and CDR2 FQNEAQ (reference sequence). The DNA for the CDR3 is TGTGCCAGCAGCAAATCGACAGGGGATAGAGCTCTCTCTGGAAACACCATATATTTT. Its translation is CASSKSTGDRALSGNTIYF.

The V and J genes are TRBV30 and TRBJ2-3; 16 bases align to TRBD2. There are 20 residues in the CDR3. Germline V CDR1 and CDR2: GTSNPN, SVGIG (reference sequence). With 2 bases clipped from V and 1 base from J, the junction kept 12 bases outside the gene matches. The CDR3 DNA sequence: TGTGCCTGGAGTACCGCTCCCGGGACTAGCGGGAGGGCGGGCACAGATACGCAGTATTTT. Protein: CAWSTAPGTSGRAGTDTQYF.

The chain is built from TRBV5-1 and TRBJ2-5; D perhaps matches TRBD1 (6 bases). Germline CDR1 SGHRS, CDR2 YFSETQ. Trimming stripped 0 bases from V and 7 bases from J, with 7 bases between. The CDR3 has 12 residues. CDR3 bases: TGCGCCAGCAGCTTGGAACAGGGGACCCAGTACTTC. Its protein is CASSLEQGTQYF.